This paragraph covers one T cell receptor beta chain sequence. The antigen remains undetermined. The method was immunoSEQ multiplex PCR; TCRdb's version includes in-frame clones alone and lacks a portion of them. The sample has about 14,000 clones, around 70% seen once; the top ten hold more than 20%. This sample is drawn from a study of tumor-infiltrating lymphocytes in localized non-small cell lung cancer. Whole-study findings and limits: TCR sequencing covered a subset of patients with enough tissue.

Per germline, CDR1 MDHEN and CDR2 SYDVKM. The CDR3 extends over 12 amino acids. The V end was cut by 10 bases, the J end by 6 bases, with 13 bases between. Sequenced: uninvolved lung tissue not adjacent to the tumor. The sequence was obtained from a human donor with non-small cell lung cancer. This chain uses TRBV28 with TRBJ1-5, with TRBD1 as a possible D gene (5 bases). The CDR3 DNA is TGTGCCATCCGGGGGTACGGTCAGCCCCAGCATTTT. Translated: CAIRGYGQPQHF. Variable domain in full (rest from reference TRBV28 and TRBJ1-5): DVKVTQSSRYLVKRTGEKVFLECVQDMDHENMFWYRQDPGLGLRLIYFSYDVKMKEKGDIPEGYSVSREKKERFSLILESASTNQTSMYLCAIRGYGQPQHFGDGTRLSIL.